Listed here are 23 T cell receptor beta chains from one sample, sequenced in a study of control samples from healthy donors and cancer patients. Using immunoSEQ multiplex PCR, the repertoire was profiled, and TCRdb retains in-frame clones only, with some absent. The sample holds roughly 400,000 clones; around 90% are singletons and the top ten take over 5.5%. Sequenced input: PBMCs. The receptors come from a middle-aged man with head and neck cancer.

This chain links TRBV19 with TRBJ2-1; TRBD2 aligns across 11 bases. V lost 1 base to trimming and J lost 9 bases; unmatched junction nucleotides: 5. CDR1 and CDR2 (germline): LNHDA, SQIVND (reference sequence). This CDR3 is built from 15 residues. CDR3 sequence: CASSIVITSGGEQFF. CDR3 bases: TGTGCCAGTAGTATAGTTATTACTAGCGGGGGTGAGCAGTTCTTC. The variable domain in full, completed from reference TRBV19 and TRBJ2-1, reads DGGITQSPKYLFRKEGQNVTLSCEQNLNHDAMYWYRQDPGQGLRLIYYSQIVNDFQKGDIAEGYSVSREKKESFPLTVTSAQKNPTAFYLCASSIVITSGGEQFFGPGTRLTVL.

The V and J genes are TRBV15 and TRBJ2-3, with 7 bases fitting TRBD2. V was clipped by 3 bases and J by 0 bases; unmatched bases: 6. CDR3 length: 16 residues. Germline assignment: CDR1 LNHNV and CDR2 YYDKDF (reference sequence). The CDR3 DNA reads TGTGCCACCAGCAGCGGGAGGCTTTTAAGCACAGATACGCAGTATTTT. Its protein is CATSSGRLLSTDTQYF.

J is TRBJ1-5 and V is TRBV28; D gene ambiguous. The CDR3 covers 14 residues. Germline V gene data show CDR1 as MDHEN and CDR2 as SYDVKM. Between the trimmed V and J ends, which lost 7 bases and 5 bases, there was a span of 15 bases. CDR3 bases: TGTGCCAGCACTGGACCCGTTCGGGATCAGCCCCAGCATTTT. Its translation: CASTGPVRDQPQHF.

V gene TRBV27 combines with J gene TRBJ1-1, with D unclear. Germline V gives CDR1 MNHEY, CDR2 SMNVEV (reference sequence). Between the trimmed V and J ends, which lost 7 bases and 4 bases, there was a span of 7 bases. There are 11 residues in the CDR3. CDR3 amino acids: CASNGGTEAFF. CDR3 nucleotides: TGTGCCAGCAATGGTGGCACTGAAGCTTTCTTT.

The chain combines TRBV28 with TRBJ2-5; D ambiguous. Germline lookup yields CDR1 MDHEN and CDR2 SYDVKM. V shed 6 bases and J shed 2 bases, with 4 bases lying between them. CDR3 length: 11 amino acids. CDR3 in amino acids: CASRQQETQYF. The CDR3 nucleotides are TGTGCCAGCAGGCAACAAGAGACCCAGTACTTC.

V gene TRBV28 combines with J gene TRBJ1-2; D not certain. The germline V gene has CDR1 MDHEN and CDR2 SYDVKM. The CDR3 consists of 12 residues. V gave up 5 bases and J gave up 5 bases, with 9 bases separating them. Here the CDR3 reads CASSARGYGYTF. DNA of the CDR3: TGTGCCAGCAGTGCCCGGGGTTATGGCTACACCTTC.

The sample holds one count of this clone. V is TRBV2 and J is TRBJ2-1, with D hard to call. CDR3 length: 10 amino acids. V was clipped by 4 bases and J by 9 bases, with 4 bases between them. Germline assignment: CDR1 SNHLY and CDR2 FYNNEI. The CDR3 sequence is CASSGIEQFF. The DNA for the CDR3 is TGTGCCAGCAGTGGTATTGAGCAGTTCTTC.

The chain couples TRBV30 to TRBJ1-3, with D perhaps TRBD1 (5 bases). Germline CDR1 reads GTSNPN; CDR2 reads SVGIG (reference sequence). This CDR3 has 14 amino acids. Trimming took 5 bases from V and 0 from J, leaving 11 bases between them. The CDR3 loop is CAWGGTHSGNTIYF. The CDR3 coding sequence is TGTGCCTGGGGGGGTACCCACTCTGGAAACACCATATATTTT.

The CDR3 here is CASSPGPYYGYTF. DNA for the CDR3: TGTGCCAGCAGTCCGGGACCTTACTATGGCTACACCTTC. The V and J genes are TRBV27 and TRBJ1-2; TRBD1 is a possible D gene (5 bases). Germline CDR1 reads MNHEY; CDR2 reads SMNVEV (reference sequence). Trimming stripped 5 bases from V and 3 bases from J, with 10 bases between. The CDR3 is 13 residues long.

The CDR3 DNA follows: TGTGCCAGCAGTCTAGCGGGATCGTCGGTATTGACCCAGTACTTC. Encoded protein: CASSLAGSSVLTQYF. The V call is TRBV27, the J call TRBJ2-5; 9 bases align to TRBD2. The trim removed 5 bases at V and 7 bases at J, leaving 11 bases unmatched. The CDR3 sequence is 15 residues long. Germline assignment: CDR1 MNHEY and CDR2 SMNVEV (reference sequence).

The chain links TRBV6-5 to TRBJ2-2; TRBD1 matches 8 bases. The trim removed 5 bases at V and 5 bases at J, leaving 7 bases unmatched. The CDR3 loop spans 15 amino acids. Germline loops: CDR1 MNHEY, CDR2 SVGAGI. The CDR3 sequence is CASSPYRQGTGELFF. The DNA for the CDR3 is TGTGCCAGCAGTCCTTACAGACAGGGGACCGGGGAGCTGTTTTTT.

This chain links TRBV6-2 or TRBV6-3 with TRBJ2-7, with D possibly matching TRBD1 (7 bases). CDR1 MNHEY and CDR2 SVGEGT come from the germline V gene. The CDR3 covers 15 residues. Trimming pared 4 bases from V and 3 bases from J, leaving 16 bases between. The CDR3 loop reads CASSSRGGGYYEQYF. In DNA, the CDR3 is TGTGCCAGCAGTTCCCGAGGAGGGGGCTACTACGAGCAGTACTTC.

J is TRBJ2-7 and V is TRBV5-6; 7 bases are a match to TRBD1. Germline V gene data show CDR1 as SGHDT and CDR2 as YYEEEE. V lost 2 bases to trimming and J lost 5 bases; unmatched junction nucleotides: 10. This CDR3 is built from 15 residues. CDR3 coding DNA: TGTGCCAGCAGCTTTGACACGGGACAGATCGACGAGCAGTACTTC. As protein: CASSFDTGQIDEQYF.

The genes are TRBV10-3 and TRBJ1-5; D gene ambiguous. V was cut by 4 bases and J by 4 bases, with 14 bases left in between. Germline CDR1 and CDR2: ENHRY and SYGVKD. The CDR3 has 15 amino acids. The CDR3, as DNA: TGTGCCATCAGTGGCGGGGAGAATCTAAATCAGCCCCAGCATTTT. Encoded protein: CAISGGENLNQPQHF.

The rearrangement joins TRBV6-5 to TRBJ2-1; possibly TRBD1 or TRBD2 for D (5 bases each). The length of the CDR3 is 14 residues. Germline-derived CDR1 and CDR2 are MNHEY and SVGAGI. In DNA form, the CDR3 reads TGTGCGGCCGGGACGGCAGACCTTACCAATGAGCAGTTCTTC. The encoded protein is CAAGTADLTNEQFF.

The J gene is TRBJ1-5, the V gene TRBV28; D is unresolved. Trimming removed 6 bases at V and 6 bases at J, with 24 bases between. The CDR3 has 17 residues. CDR1 and CDR2 (germline): MDHEN, SYDVKM. The chain's CDR3 is CASSQRSGSRSGQPQHF. The CDR3 DNA sequence: TGTGCCAGCAGCCAAAGGTCGGGCTCCCGGTCGGGTCAGCCCCAGCATTTT.

This clone was seen more than once but under ten times. The V call is TRBV18, the J call TRBJ2-5; 12 nucleotides align to TRBD1. V was clipped by 2 bases and J by 6 bases; unmatched bases: 7. CDR3 length: 16 residues. CDR1 and CDR2 from the germline V gene are KGHSH and LQKENI. The CDR3 DNA is TGTGCCAGCTCACCAGCTTGGGGACAGGGGGCCCAGACCCAGTACTTC. This sequence encodes CASSPAWGQGAQTQYF.

This chain uses TRBV13 with TRBJ1-6, with D unclear. Trimming left V 4 bases short and J 8 bases short, with 12 bases between. CDR3 length: 14 amino acids. CDR1 PRHDT and CDR2 FYEKMQ come from the germline V gene (reference sequence). The CDR3 here is CASSYRGMDSPLHF. The CDR3 DNA sequence: TGTGCCAGCAGCTACCGGGGTATGGATTCACCCCTCCACTTT.

This clone was recorded once. The rearrangement uses TRBV24-1 and TRBJ2-1, with 11 bases fitting TRBD1. CDR1 and CDR2 (germline): KGHDR, SFDVKD. Losses at the gene ends were 5 bases for V and 4 bases for J; bases not matched to a gene: 3. The CDR3 runs 15 residues. The CDR3 reads CATSGGQGAYNEQFF. DNA for the CDR3: TGTGCCACCAGTGGTGGACAGGGGGCTTACAATGAGCAGTTCTTC.

This chain connects TRBV2 to TRBJ2-2; possible D gene TRBD2, 5 bases. The V gene's germline CDR1 is SNHLY and CDR2 FYNNEI. The germline V and J ends were trimmed by 4 bases and 3 bases, with 12 bases remaining between them. The length of the CDR3 is 15 residues. The CDR3 bases are TGTGCCAGCAGTGGCAGGAGGACTTACACCGGGGAGCTGTTTTTT. It yields the protein CASSGRRTYTGELFF.

The chain links TRBV18 to TRBJ2-1; no clear D gene. The CDR3 loop spans 14 amino acids. The ends were cut back, 2 bases at V and 8 bases at J, with 13 bases in the middle. The germline gives CDR1 KGHSH, CDR2 LQKENI. The chain's CDR3 is CASSPTLGVDEQFF. The CDR3 DNA is TGTGCCAGCTCACCAACACTGGGTGTGGATGAGCAGTTCTTC.

V is TRBV3-1 (or the pseudogene TRBV3-2) and J is TRBJ2-7; D unresolved. The ends were cut back, 0 bases at V and 0 bases at J, with 9 bases in the middle. The CDR3 is made up of 15 amino acids. Germline values: CDR1 LGHDT, CDR2 YNNKEL (reference sequence). The CDR3 region has the DNA TGTGCCAGCAGCCAAGATCAATCTCGCTCCTACGAGCAGTACTTC. Translated, it gives CASSQDQSRSYEQYF.

The genes are TRBV18 and TRBJ1-2; 8 bases are a match to TRBD1. Germline assignment: CDR1 KGHSH and CDR2 LQKENI. This CDR3 is 13 amino acids long. V lost 6 bases to trimming and J lost 2 bases; unmatched junction nucleotides: 2. This CDR3 reads CASSWTGNYGYTF. Written as DNA, the CDR3 is TGTGCCAGCTCCTGGACAGGGAACTATGGCTACACCTTC.